This T cell receptor (beta chain) is from a study of response to subunit inactivated influenza vaccine. The CDR3 consists of 14 residues. Trimming stripped 4 bases from V and 3 bases from J, with 10 bases between. TCRdb re-called the RT-PCR reads with MiXCR, one entry per CDR3 protein. Found here are about 480,000 distinct CDR3 sequences, over 10% of them singletons; the top ten hold less than 15%. The chain uses TRBV12-3 or TRBV12-4 and TRBJ2-1; no clear D gene. Sequenced here: PBMCs from blood, sampled 35 to 45 days after vaccination. The TCR was taken from a man between 45 and 60 years old who received an inactivated influenza vaccine. The CDR3 DNA sequence: TGTGCCAGCAGTTATGGGATGAACTACAATGAGCAGTTCTTC. This encodes CASSYGMNYNEQFF.